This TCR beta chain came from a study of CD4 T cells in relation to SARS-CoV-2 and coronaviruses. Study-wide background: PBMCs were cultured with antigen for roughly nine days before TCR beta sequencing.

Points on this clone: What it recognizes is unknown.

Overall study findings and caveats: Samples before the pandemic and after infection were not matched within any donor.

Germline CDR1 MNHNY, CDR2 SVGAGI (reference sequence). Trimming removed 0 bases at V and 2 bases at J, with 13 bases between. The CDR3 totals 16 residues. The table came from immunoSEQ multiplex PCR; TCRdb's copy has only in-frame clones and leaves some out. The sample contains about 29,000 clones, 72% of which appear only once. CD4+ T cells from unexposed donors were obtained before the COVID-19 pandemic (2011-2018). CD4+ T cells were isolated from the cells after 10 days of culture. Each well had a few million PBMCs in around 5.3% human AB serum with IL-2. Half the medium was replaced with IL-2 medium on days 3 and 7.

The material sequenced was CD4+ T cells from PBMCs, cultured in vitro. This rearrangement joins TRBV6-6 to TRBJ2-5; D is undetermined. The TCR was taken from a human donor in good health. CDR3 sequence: CASSYSMAGKQETQYF. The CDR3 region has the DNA TGTGCCAGCAGTTACTCGATGGCAGGCAAACAAGAGACCCAGTACTTC.